This record looks at one T cell receptor (beta chain) sequence and its context. The data belong to a study of radiotherapy plus CTLA-4 blockade in lung cancer. Measured with immunoSEQ multiplex PCR; TCRdb has only the in-frame clones, and not every one. The sample yields roughly 70,000 clones, roughly 87% seen once. The material was peripheral blood, obtained from a patient treated with radiotherapy plus ipilimumab. The TCR was taken from a human donor with non-small cell lung cancer that progressed on radiotherapy plus ipilimumab.

The CDR3 nucleotides are TGTGCCAGCAGACCTCACCCCGGGAACGGGAGGGCAGATACGCAGTATTTT. Translation: CASRPHPGNGRADTQYF. The chain is built from TRBV27 and TRBJ2-3; 8 bases align to TRBD2. CDR1 and CDR2 (germline): MNHEY, SMNVEV (reference sequence). The CDR3 totals 17 residues. Trimming cost V 6 bases and J 4 bases; bases outside gene matches: 15.